This record looks at one T cell receptor beta chain sequence and its context. The sample belongs to a study of blood T cell repertoires in COVID-19. Study-wide background: The cDNA or gDNA used as material had been derived from T cells, B-cell-depleted T cells, or PBMCs.

Germline V gives CDR1 SGDLS, CDR2 YYNGEE. This CDR3 has 15 residues. The ends lost 0 bases at V and 3 bases at J; junction bases unmatched: 4. Measured with immunoSEQ multiplex PCR; TCRdb has only the in-frame clones, and not every one. The repertoire has roughly 370,000 clones, around 87% of them found once; the top ten carry approximately 9.3%. Donors in Cohort 3 who had recovered were those with two negative PCRs, healthcare professional clearance, or resolution of their symptoms. This chain links TRBV9 with TRBJ1-2; 8 bases fit TRBD1. Sequencing was performed on PBMCs or T cells enriched from blood (not recorded which). The receptor was isolated from a woman aged 45-60 years who had recovered from COVID-19. In DNA form, the CDR3 reads TGTGCCAGCAGCGTAGACCAGGACAGGGACTATGGCTACACCTTC. Encoded protein: CASSVDQDRDYGYTF.